A selection of T cell receptor beta chains follows, all from one sample in a study of blood T cells in healthy people across ages. TCRdb re-called the 5' RACE reads with MiXCR, one entry per CDR3 protein. This sample has about 1 million distinct CDR3 sequences, with 45% found just once. The sequenced material came from blood. These TCRs come from a woman in her fifties or sixties in good health. CDR3s include the opening cysteine and the closing phenylalanine or tryptophan. Each record gives: D gene, clone size, V gene, J gene, CDR3 protein, CDR3 DNA. A D gene is named only where the DNA matches it firmly. Expanded clones are given a class, and other clones once, few, many or no size at all.

>-|once|TRBV30|TRBJ1-1
CAWSGPVWGRNTEAFF
TGTGCCTGGAGTGGTCCAGTGTGGGGCCGGAACACTGAAGCTTTCTTT
>-|few|TRBV10-3|TRBJ2-7
CAISDSGGYEQYF
TGTGCCATCAGTGATAGCGGAGGCTACGAGCAGTACTTC
>-|few|TRBV12-3/TRBV12-4|TRBJ1-2
CASSLVNGDGYTF
TGTGCCAGCAGTTTAGTAAACGGGGATGGCTACACCTTC
>TRBD2|-|TRBV7-6|TRBJ2-1
CASSLVAGLRNEQFF
TGTGCCAGCAGCTTAGTAGCGGGCCTGCGGAATGAGCAGTTCTTC
>TRBD2|few|TRBV27|TRBJ2-1
CAGSPAKRGWGNEQFF
TGTGCCGGCAGTCCCGCCAAGCGGGGTTGGGGCAATGAGCAGTTCTTC
>TRBD1|-|TRBV6-1|TRBJ2-7
CASSEARDRRYEQYF
TGTGCCAGCAGTGAAGCCAGGGACAGGCGGTACGAGCAGTACTTC
>-|-|TRBV7-3|TRBJ2-2
CASSEGRSGELFF
TGTGCCAGCAGCGAGGGGCGATCCGGGGAGCTGTTTTTT
>-|few|TRBV20-1|TRBJ2-7
CSARNDRPLGYEQYF
TGCAGTGCTCGGAATGACAGACCTCTGGGATACGAGCAGTACTTC
>TRBD2|-|TRBV7-8|TRBJ2-3
CASSLSGTMNTDTQYF
TGTGCCAGCAGCTTAAGCGGGACTATGAACACAGATACGCAGTATTTT
>-|-|TRBV4-1|TRBJ1-4
CASSQGRAANEKLFF
TGCGCCAGCAGCCAAGGGCGGGCGGCGAATGAAAAACTGTTTTTT
>-|few|TRBV6-5|TRBJ1-5
CPSSPDGTDQPQHF
TGTCCCAGCAGCCCGGACGGGACGGATCAGCCCCAGCATTTT
>TRBD1|-|TRBV18|TRBJ2-5
CASSPPGQLEETQYF
TGTGCCAGCTCACCACCGGGACAGCTTGAAGAGACCCAGTACTTC
>TRBD1|-|TRBV5-1|TRBJ2-3
CASSPFSPGQGNTDTQYF
TGCGCCAGCAGCCCTTTCTCCCCGGGACAGGGAAACACAGATACGCAGTATTTT
>-|few|TRBV4-2|TRBJ2-7
CASSQERASYEQYF
TGTGCCAGCAGCCAAGAACGGGCCTCCTACGAGCAGTACTTC
>-|few|TRBV27|TRBJ2-1
CASRGQVYNEQFF
TGTGCCAGCAGGGGTCAGGTCTACAATGAGCAGTTCTTC
>-|few|TRBV20-1|TRBJ1-4
CSARRGLNEKLFF
TGCAGTGCGAGAAGGGGCCTTAATGAAAAACTGTTTTTT
>-|-|TRBV7-8|TRBJ2-1
CASRLSPLGANEQFF
TGTGCCAGCAGACTTAGCCCGCTTGGTGCCAATGAGCAGTTCTTC
>-|few|TRBV9|TRBJ2-3
CASSPSGGPPDTQYF
TGTGCCAGCAGCCCCTCCGGAGGGCCCCCAGATACGCAGTATTTT
>-|-|TRBV3-1|TRBJ2-7
CASSQDWGRNEQYF
TGTGCCAGCAGCCAAGACTGGGGGAGAAACGAGCAGTACTTC
>TRBD1|few|TRBV7-6|TRBJ1-5
CASSFAGGAGGNQPQHF
TGTGCCAGCAGCTTCGCAGGGGGCGCGGGAGGCAATCAGCCCCAGCATTTT
>-|-|TRBV20-1|TRBJ1-2
CSARERGGGSGNYGYTF
TGCAGTGCTAGAGAGCGGGGGGGCGGTTCTGGGAACTATGGCTACACCTTC
>-|-|TRBV6-5|TRBJ2-7
CASSTSAGTYEQYF
-
>-|-|TRBV4-2|TRBJ2-7
CASSQERAPTYEQYF
TGTGCCAGCAGCCAAGAAAGGGCGCCTACCTACGAGCAGTACTTC
>TRBD2|-|TRBV28|TRBJ2-5
CASSRLAGVGETQYF
TGTGCCAGCAGTCGGTTAGCGGGAGTTGGAGAGACCCAGTACTTC
>TRBD1|once|TRBV20-1|TRBJ1-2
CSAVEQQGAPGGYTF
TGCAGTGCGGTAGAGCAACAGGGGGCGCCGGGAGGCTACACCTTC
>-|-|TRBV20-1|TRBJ2-7
CSASGPGVAGSYEQYF
TGCAGTGCTAGCGGGCCGGGGGTCGCTGGGTCCTACGAGCAGTACTTC
>-|-|TRBV27|TRBJ1-2
CASSVGGVDGYTF
TGTGCCAGCAGTGTTGGCGGGGTAGACGGCTACACCTTC
>TRBD2|-|TRBV6-1|TRBJ2-3
CASRKRELNPSTDTQYF
TGTGCCAGCAGAAAGCGGGAGTTGAATCCTAGCACAGATACGCAGTATTTT
>TRBD2|few|TRBV6-2/TRBV6-3|TRBJ2-1
CASSAAGAGYNEQFF
TGTGCCAGCAGCGCGGCGGGAGCGGGGTACAATGAGCAGTTCTTC
>-|-|TRBV10-3|TRBJ2-7
CAISDKGNTYEQYF
TGTGCCATCAGTGACAAGGGAAACACCTACGAGCAGTACTTC
>-|-|TRBV3-1|TRBJ2-1
CASSQDIGQNNEQFF
TGTGCCAGCAGCCAAGATATTGGGCAGAACAATGAGCAGTTCTTC
>TRBD2|-|TRBV3-1|TRBJ2-7
CASSRTSGYHIYEQYF
TGTGCCAGCAGCCGGACTAGCGGGTATCACATCTACGAGCAGTACTTC
>-|-|TRBV7-8|TRBJ2-1
CASSQAGQRYNEQFF
TGTGCCAGCAGCCAGGCGGGACAGAGGTACAATGAGCAGTTCTTC